The T cell receptor (beta chain) described here comes from a study of cytomegalovirus exposure and HLA in healthy donors. CDR1 is SGHTS, CDR2 YDEGEE, per germline. V dropped 5 bases and J dropped 2 bases, with 13 bases sitting between them. The CDR3 is 14 residues long. PCR was performed using 60 Vbeta and 13 Jbeta primers. The assay was immunoSEQ multiplex PCR, and TCRdb's table has in-frame clones only and misses some. Of tens of thousands of clones listed, more than 70% were seen once; the top ten hold about 12%. This clonotype was obtained from a middle-aged woman in good health and CMV-seropositive. This chain connects TRBV5-8 to TRBJ1-2; D might be TRBD1 (6 bases). Sequenced sample: PBMCs. The CDR3 sequence: CASSFRQENYGYTF. The CDR3 DNA reads TGTGCCAGCAGTTTCAGACAGGAAAACTATGGCTACACCTTC. Complete variable domain (other parts from reference TRBV5-8 and TRBJ1-2): EAGVTQSPTHLIKTRGQQATLRCSPISGHTSVYWYQQALGLGLQFLLWYDEGEERNRGNFPPRFSGRQFPNYSSELNVNALELEDSALYLCASSFRQENYGYTFGSGTRLTVV.